A single sample is the source of the 18 T cell receptor beta chains below, sequenced in a study of T cell responses to AZD1222 COVID-19 vaccine. TCRdb's table, derived via immunoSEQ multiplex PCR, lists solely in-frame clones and lacks some. This sample has over 120,000 clones, with 70% to 90% found just once. Sequenced here: peripheral blood, sampled 28 days after the second AZD1222 dose. The receptor set was obtained from an adult who received the AZD1222 COVID-19 vaccine.

The chain has TRBV21-1 and TRBJ2-2; the D segment call TRBD1 is taken from the table without a DNA check. TRBV21-1 is noted as a pseudogene. The CDR3 contains 18 residues. DNA of the CDR3: TGTGCCAGCAGCAAAGTCCGGGGACAGGGGGCGACGGGCGGGGAGCTGTTTTTT. Translated: CASSKVRGQGATGGELFF.

The chain couples TRBV6-1 to TRBJ2-7; 8 bases agree with TRBD2. The CDR3 totals 15 residues. V shed 3 bases, J shed 5 bases, and the junction held 9 bases outside the gene matches. The V gene's germline CDR1 is MNHNS and CDR2 SASEGT. For the CDR3, the DNA is TGTGCCAGCAGTGAGCCGGGACTAGTTACCAACGAGCAGTACTTC. Its protein is CASSEPGLVTNEQYF.

The chain links TRBV5-6 to TRBJ1-1, with 7 nucleotides matching TRBD1. V trimming: 4 bases; J trimming: 3 bases; junction bases outside the gene matches: 6. CDR3 length equals 14 residues. From germline, CDR1 is SGHDT and CDR2 YYEEEE. CDR3 sequence (DNA): TGTGCCAGCAGCCCGATACAGGGGTACACTGAAGCTTTCTTT. It yields the protein CASSPIQGYTEAFF.

The chain links TRBV4-2 to TRBJ1-1; D ambiguous. V dropped 0 bases and J dropped 1 base, with 9 bases sitting between them. The length of the CDR3 is 15 residues. Germline CDR1 reads LGHNA; CDR2 reads YNFKEQ. CDR3 protein: CASSQDATPNTEAFF. The CDR3 DNA reads TGTGCCAGCAGCCAAGATGCCACCCCGAACACTGAAGCTTTCTTT.

This clone was detected only once. This chain joins TRBV30 and TRBJ2-1; 10 nucleotides match TRBD2. Germline V gene lookup returns CDR1 GTSNPN and CDR2 SVGIG (reference sequence). The CDR3 spans 14 residues. Unmatched junction bases numbered 3, after V lost 2 bases and J lost 5 bases. The CDR3, as DNA: TGTGCCTGGAGTAGCGGGAGGGCCCACAATGAGCAGTTCTTC. Amino acids: CAWSSGRAHNEQFF. The full variable domain, rest sourced from reference TRBV30 and TRBJ2-1, is SQTIHQWPATLVQPVGSPLSLECTVEGTSNPNLYWYRQAAGRGLQLLFYSVGIGQISSEVPQNLSASRPQDRQFILSSKKLLLSDSGFYLCAWSSGRAHNEQFFGPGTRLTVL.

As DNA, the CDR3 is TGTGCCAGCAGGCTAGCGGGGACAGATACGCAGTATTTT. It is translated as CASRLAGTDTQYF. The genes are TRBV7-2 and TRBJ2-3, with 9 bases lining up with TRBD2. The germline gives CDR1 SGHTA, CDR2 FQGNSA. Unmatched junction bases numbered 1, after V lost 6 bases and J lost 3 bases. This CDR3 contains 13 residues.

The J gene is TRBJ2-5, the V gene TRBV2; D possibly corresponds to TRBD2 (7 bases). V lost 3 bases and J lost 7, with 12 bases in between. There are 13 residues in the CDR3. From germline, CDR1 is SNHLY and CDR2 FYNNEI. CDR3 in DNA: TGTGCCAGCAGTGACTACAGGGAGGGGACCCAGTACTTC. The encoded protein is CASSDYREGTQYF.

This chain connects TRBV7-9 to TRBJ1-5, with 9 nucleotides matching TRBD1. This CDR3 is built from 17 residues. V shed 5 bases and J 2 bases; nucleotides not matched to a gene: 10. Germline V gene sequence: CDR1 SEHNR, CDR2 FQNEAQ (reference sequence). CDR3 region: CASSGGQGNFGNQPQHF. The CDR3 bases are TGTGCCAGCAGCGGGGGACAGGGCAATTTTGGCAATCAGCCCCAGCATTTT.

This chain joins TRBV2 and TRBJ2-5; 11 bases are shared with TRBD2. Germline V CDR1 and CDR2: SNHLY, FYNNEI. The CDR3 spans 15 residues. V shed 6 bases and J 4 bases; nucleotides not matched to a gene: 7. CDR3 nucleotide sequence: TGTGCCAGCAGGTCGACTAGCGGGGTATCAGAGACCCAGTACTTC. Translation: CASRSTSGVSETQYF.

V is TRBV23-1 and J is TRBJ1-2; TRBD1 might be the D (6 bases). TRBV23-1 is identified as an open reading frame with a role that is uncertain. V was cut by 0 bases and J by 8 bases, with 13 bases left in between. The CDR3 spans 14 residues. The DNA for the CDR3 is TGCGCCAGCAGTCAATCTTACAGGGTGTGCGGCTACACCTTC. It yields the protein CASSQSYRVCGYTF.

As regards this clone: Compared with germline, one end of the junction differs, possibly owing to a read error. The gene calls are TRBV19 and TRBJ1-1, with 8 nucleotides matching TRBD1. CDR1 is LNHDA, CDR2 SQIVND, per germline (reference sequence). The CDR3 has 13 residues. CDR3 DNA: TGTGCCAGTAATATACAGGGGGGCACTGAAGCTTTCTTT. Amino acid sequence: CASNIQGGTEAFF.

The chain combines TRBV19 with TRBJ2-6; D gene uncertain. The CDR3 covers 17 residues. Trimming shortened V by 7 bases and J by 0 bases, and 16 bases separated the two germline ends. Germline V gene sequence: CDR1 LNHDA, CDR2 SQIVND (reference sequence). For the CDR3, the DNA is TGTGCCAGTAAGACCGGAGACGGCAGCTCTGGGGCCAACGTCCTGACTTTC. It codes for CASKTGDGSSGANVLTF.

The chain uses TRBV27 and TRBJ2-3; perhaps TRBD2 as D (6 bases). The CDR3 is 19 residues long. V was clipped by 5 bases and J by 0 bases, with 24 bases between them. The V gene's germline CDR1 is MNHEY and CDR2 SMNVEV (reference sequence). The CDR3 loop reads CASSGLKGRRVVSTDTQYF. CDR3 nucleotide sequence: TGTGCCAGCAGTGGATTAAAGGGGAGGCGTGTCGTTAGCACAGATACGCAGTATTTT.

The J gene is TRBJ1-1, the V gene TRBV5-4, with D perhaps matching TRBD1 (6 bases). Germline-derived CDR1 and CDR2 are SGHNT and YYREEE (reference sequence). The CDR3 covers 17 residues. V lost 4 bases and J 1 base, leaving 20 bases between the germline ends. The CDR3 DNA sequence: TGTGCCAGCAGCCCAAACATGGGGGCAATTGGGAACACTGAAGCTTTCTTT. Translation: CASSPNMGAIGNTEAFF.

The chain recombines TRBV3-1 (or the pseudogene TRBV3-2) with TRBJ1-2; no definite D call. Germline CDR1 and CDR2: LGHDT and YNNKEL (reference sequence). There are 14 residues in the CDR3. V was clipped by 3 bases and J by 4 bases, with 12 bases between them. Here the CDR3 reads CASSQPGGIYGYTF. The CDR3 DNA reads as TGTGCCAGCAGCCAGCCGGGAGGGATCTATGGCTACACCTTC.

CDR3 in amino acids: CASSQGEGGSYEQYF. CDR3 sequence (DNA): TGCGCCAGCAGCCAAGGGGAAGGCGGTTCCTACGAGCAGTACTTC. V is TRBV4-1 and J is TRBJ2-7, with no clear D. Trimming stripped 1 base from V and 1 base from J, with 11 bases between. The length of the CDR3 is 15 residues. Germline V gives CDR1 MGHRA, CDR2 YSYEKL.

The chain uses TRBV3-1 (or the pseudogene TRBV3-2) and TRBJ2-2; D is unresolved. This CDR3 spans 13 amino acids. V was pared by 0 bases and J by 14 bases, with 13 bases between. From germline, CDR1 is LGHDT and CDR2 YNNKEL (reference sequence). Written as DNA, the CDR3 is TGTGCCAGCAGCCAAGATAAAGAGCTGCCCCTGTTTTTT. This gives the protein CASSQDKELPLFF.

V gene TRBV10-3 combines with J gene TRBJ1-2; TRBD1 might be the D (6 bases). CDR3 size: 14 residues. CDR1 and CDR2 (germline): ENHRY, SYGVKD. V lost 4 bases and J lost 4, with 13 bases in between. The CDR3 nucleotides are TGTGCCATCAGTGGGGACACCGCGAGCTATGGCTACACCTTC. It translates to CAISGDTASYGYTF.